A selection of T cell receptor beta chains follows, all from one sample in a study of cytomegalovirus exposure and HLA in healthy donors. The assay was immunoSEQ multiplex PCR, and TCRdb's table has in-frame clones only and misses some. The table lists about 49,000 clones, almost 95% of them singletons. Material: PBMCs. These receptors came from a man aged 18 to 29 in good health and CMV-seronegative. The CDR3 runs from the conserved cysteine through the conserved F or W. The order of the fields is clone size, J gene, V gene, D gene, CDR3 DNA, CDR3 protein. A D gene is named only where the DNA matches it firmly. Not every row has a clone size; where given, it reads once, few, many or a size class.

>once|TRBJ1-5|TRBV5-6|.
TGTGCCAGCAGCTCTGGGCGCCACAATCAGCCCCAGCATTTT
CASSSGRHNQPQHF
>.|TRBJ2-7|TRBV28|TRBD1
TGTGCCAGCAGTTTACCCTGGACAGGGGGCTACGAGCAGTACTTC
CASSLPWTGGYEQYF
>.|TRBJ2-5|TRBV5-4|TRBD2
TGTGCCAGCAGCGTGAGCGGGAGAGGGGGAGAGACCCAGTACTTC
CASSVSGRGGETQYF
>.|TRBJ1-2|TRBV19|TRBD1
TGTGCCACCCGATCCGGGACAGGGGTTAACTATGGCTACACCTTC
CATRSGTGVNYGYTF
>.|TRBJ1-5|TRBV28|.
TGTGCCAGCAGTCCCCAACAGGGTCGAGGCAATCAGCCCCAGCATTTT
CASSPQQGRGNQPQHF
>.|TRBJ2-2|TRBV27|.
TGTGCCAGCAGTTTACGTCTCGGGGGACAGTACACCGGGGAGCTGTTTTTT
CASSLRLGGQYTGELFF
>.|TRBJ2-5|TRBV29-1|TRBD1
TGCAGCGTTGCTGGGCAGGGGGTGATGGAGACCCAGTACTTC
CSVAGQGVMETQYF
>.|TRBJ2-7|TRBV11-3|.
TGTGCCAGCAGCCCCGGGATCATTCCCTCCTACGAGCAGTACTTC
CASSPGIIPSYEQYF
>once|TRBJ1-5|TRBV5-5|.
TGTGCCAGCAGCTCCGGGGGAGGCAATCAGCCCCAGCATTTT
CASSSGGGNQPQHF
>.|TRBJ2-5|TRBV7-9|.
TGTGCCAGCAGCTTAGATCCACTTCAAGAGACCCAGTACTTC
CASSLDPLQETQYF
>.|TRBJ2-5|TRBV6-5|TRBD2
TGTGCCAGCAGTTATTCCCCTAGCGGGAGGGGGGAGACCCAGTACTTC
CASSYSPSGRGETQYF
>.|TRBJ2-2|TRBV9|TRBD1
TGTGCCAGCGGGACAGCTAACACCGGGGAGCTGTTTTTT
CASGTANTGELFF
>.|TRBJ2-7|TRBV14|.
TGTGCCAGCAGCCAAGATCGCCCCGGGAGTAGCCACGAGCAGTACTTC
CASSQDRPGSSHEQYF
>.|TRBJ2-3|TRBV10-2|.
TGCGCCAGCACAAGTATAGGAGGGGCAGATACGCAGTATTTT
CASTSIGGADTQYF
>.|TRBJ2-7|TRBV29-1|.
TGCAGCGTGGGACCCCGGTTGGGGGGTTCCTCCTACGAGCAGTACTTC
CSVGPRLGGSSYEQYF
>.|TRBJ2-1|TRBV5-1|TRBD2
TGCGCCAGCAGCCCTACTAGCGGAAGCTCCTACAATGAGCAGTTCTTC
CASSPTSGSSYNEQFF